These T cell receptor beta chains were read from a single sample in a study of blood T cell repertoires in COVID-19. Assay used: immunoSEQ multiplex PCR; TCRdb lists only in-frame clones, some missing. The repertoire includes fewer than 250,000 clones, approximately 80% of them detected once, and around 6.4% sits in the top ten. The sequenced material came from peripheral blood. These receptor sequences come from a woman between 55 and 75 years old with active or convalescent COVID-19. Both conserved end residues are part of each CDR3. The order of the fields is D gene, J gene, V gene, clone size, CDR3 protein, CDR3 DNA. A D gene is named only where the DNA matches it firmly. For some rows the clone size is stated as once, few or many, or as a class when expanded; others skip it.

d_gene: NA; j_gene: TRBJ2-2; v_gene: TRBV29-1; abundance: NA; CDR3aa: CSVDTTGNTGELFF; CDR3nt: TGCAGCGTTGACACGACAGGGAACACCGGGGAGCTGTTTTTT
d_gene: NA; j_gene: TRBJ2-1; v_gene: TRBV10-2; abundance: NA; CDR3aa: CASRDASSYNEQFF; CDR3nt: TGCGCCAGCCGTGACGCGAGCTCCTACAATGAGCAGTTCTTC
d_gene: NA; j_gene: TRBJ2-3; v_gene: TRBV30; abundance: NA; CDR3aa: CAWSRPRQDSTDTQYF; CDR3nt: TGTGCCTGGAGTCGACCCCGACAGGATAGCACAGATACGCAGTATTTT
d_gene: NA; j_gene: TRBJ1-1; v_gene: TRBV6-4; abundance: NA; CDR3aa: CASRGQQNTEAFF; CDR3nt: TGTGCCAGCAGAGGACAGCAGAACACTGAAGCTTTCTTT
d_gene: NA; j_gene: TRBJ2-5; v_gene: TRBV29-1; abundance: NA; CDR3aa: CSVETGPETQYF; CDR3nt: TGCAGCGTTGAGACAGGCCCGGAGACCCAGTACTTC
d_gene: TRBD1; j_gene: TRBJ2-7; v_gene: TRBV11-2; abundance: NA; CDR3aa: CASSIQTGAFDEQYF; CDR3nt: TGTGCCAGCAGCATTCAGACAGGGGCTTTCGACGAGCAGTACTTC
d_gene: TRBD1; j_gene: TRBJ2-3; v_gene: TRBV11-3; abundance: NA; CDR3aa: CASSLGAGTGVTDTQYF; CDR3nt: TGTGCCAGCAGCTTAGGAGCTGGGACAGGGGTCACAGATACGCAGTATTTT
d_gene: TRBD2; j_gene: TRBJ2-5; v_gene: TRBV19; abundance: NA; CDR3aa: CASSTSRVAGVIVETQYF; CDR3nt: TGTGCCAGTAGTACCTCGAGGGTAGCGGGAGTCATTGTGGAGACCCAGTACTTC
d_gene: NA; j_gene: TRBJ1-6; v_gene: TRBV5-6; abundance: NA; CDR3aa: CASSSRDKDSPLHF; CDR3nt: TGTGCCAGCAGCTCCCGGGACAAGGATTCACCCCTCCACTTT
d_gene: NA; j_gene: TRBJ2-7; v_gene: TRBV5-4; abundance: few; CDR3aa: CASSLAHGRGAYEQYF; CDR3nt: TGTGCCAGCAGCTTGGCTCACGGGCGCGGGGCCTACGAGCAGTACTTC
d_gene: TRBD2; j_gene: TRBJ2-1; v_gene: TRBV4-2; abundance: NA; CDR3aa: CASSQGLAGVNEQFF; CDR3nt: TGTGCCAGCAGCCAAGGACTAGCGGGGGTCAATGAGCAGTTCTTC
d_gene: TRBD2; j_gene: TRBJ2-3; v_gene: TRBV28; abundance: NA; CDR3aa: CASSWEGADTQYF; CDR3nt: TGTGCCAGCAGTTGGGAGGGAGCGGATACGCAGTATTTT
d_gene: NA; j_gene: TRBJ2-3; v_gene: TRBV5-1; abundance: NA; CDR3aa: CASSLVPPGEADTQYF; CDR3nt: TGCGCCAGCAGCTTGGTGCCCCCGGGAGAGGCAGATACGCAGTATTTT
d_gene: TRBD2; j_gene: TRBJ2-3; v_gene: TRBV24-1; abundance: NA; CDR3aa: CATSDPRTSSKDTQYF; CDR3nt: TGTGCCACCAGTGATCCGCGGACTAGCTCAAAAGATACGCAGTATTTT
d_gene: TRBD2; j_gene: TRBJ2-1; v_gene: TRBV9; abundance: NA; CDR3aa: CASSVQREAHYNEQFF; CDR3nt: TGTGCCAGCAGCGTTCAGCGGGAGGCCCACTACAATGAGCAGTTCTTC
d_gene: TRBD1; j_gene: TRBJ1-2; v_gene: TRBV24-1; abundance: NA; CDR3aa: CATSDPGQGARGYTF; CDR3nt: TGTGCCACCAGTGACCCGGGACAGGGGGCGCGTGGCTACACCTTC
d_gene: TRBD2; j_gene: TRBJ2-3; v_gene: TRBV5-1; abundance: NA; CDR3aa: CASKRTSGKDTQYF; CDR3nt: TGCGCCAGCAAGAGGACTAGCGGGAAAGATACGCAGTATTTT
d_gene: NA; j_gene: TRBJ2-1; v_gene: TRBV28; abundance: NA; CDR3aa: CASSFNRNNEQFF; CDR3nt: TGTGCCAGCAGTTTTAACAGGAACAATGAGCAGTTCTTC
d_gene: NA; j_gene: TRBJ2-2; v_gene: TRBV27; abundance: few; CDR3aa: CASSFYGTSNTGELFF; CDR3nt: TGTGCCAGCAGTTTTTACGGGACATCGAACACCGGGGAGCTGTTTTTT
d_gene: NA; j_gene: TRBJ2-5; v_gene: TRBV7-9; abundance: NA; CDR3aa: CASREARETQYF; CDR3nt: TGTGCCAGCAGGGAAGCGAGAGAGACCCAGTACTTC
d_gene: NA; j_gene: TRBJ2-5; v_gene: TRBV6-1; abundance: NA; CDR3aa: CASSERGFGARTQYF; CDR3nt: TGTGCCAGCAGTGAAAGAGGGTTTGGAGCGAGGACCCAGTACTTC
d_gene: NA; j_gene: TRBJ1-1; v_gene: TRBV7-9; abundance: NA; CDR3aa: CASSLWARVGNTEAFF; CDR3nt: TGTGCCAGCAGCTTATGGGCGCGCGTCGGGAACACTGAAGCTTTCTTT
d_gene: NA; j_gene: TRBJ2-2; v_gene: TRBV15; abundance: NA; CDR3aa: CATRDTNTGELFF; CDR3nt: TGTGCCACCAGGGACACGAACACCGGGGAGCTGTTTTTT
d_gene: TRBD1; j_gene: TRBJ2-7; v_gene: TRBV7-9; abundance: NA; CDR3aa: CASSQGQFYEQYF; CDR3nt: TGTGCCAGCAGCCAGGGACAGTTCTACGAGCAGTACTTC
d_gene: NA; j_gene: TRBJ2-7; v_gene: TRBV6-5; abundance: NA; CDR3aa: CASSLMGTPPYEQYF; CDR3nt: TGTGCCAGCAGCCTGATGGGGACACCTCCCTACGAGCAGTACTTC
d_gene: NA; j_gene: TRBJ1-1; v_gene: TRBV30; abundance: NA; CDR3aa: CAWSRGHITIEAFF; CDR3nt: TGTGCCTGGAGTCGGGGACATATAACAATCGAAGCTTTCTTT
d_gene: NA; j_gene: TRBJ2-3; v_gene: TRBV19; abundance: NA; CDR3aa: CASSIQSGGEVMNTQYF; CDR3nt: TGTGCCAGTAGTATCCAATCGGGGGGCGAGGTAATGAATACGCAGTATTTT
d_gene: NA; j_gene: TRBJ1-1; v_gene: TRBV5-1; abundance: NA; CDR3aa: CASSLFPPAGNLMNTEAFF; CDR3nt: TGCGCCAGCAGCTTATTCCCGCCAGCAGGGAATCTCATGAACACTGAAGCTTTCTTT
d_gene: NA; j_gene: TRBJ2-2; v_gene: TRBV4-1; abundance: once; CDR3aa: CASRYPRRTNTGELFF; CDR3nt: TGCGCCAGCAGGTACCCTAGACGTACGAACACCGGGGAGCTGTTTTTT
d_gene: TRBD1; j_gene: TRBJ2-3; v_gene: TRBV29-1; abundance: NA; CDR3aa: CSVELTGGLDTQYF; CDR3nt: TGCAGCGTTGAATTAACAGGGGGCCTAGATACGCAGTATTTT
d_gene: TRBD1; j_gene: TRBJ1-4; v_gene: TRBV5-6; abundance: many; CDR3aa: CASSWTGTGEGKLFF; CDR3nt: TGTGCCAGCAGCTGGACCGGGACAGGGGAAGGAAAACTGTTTTTT
d_gene: TRBD1; j_gene: TRBJ2-1; v_gene: TRBV7-7; abundance: NA; CDR3aa: CASSKDRGGGNEQFF; CDR3nt: TGTGCTAGCAGCAAAGACAGGGGGGGAGGGAATGAGCAGTTCTTC
d_gene: TRBD2; j_gene: TRBJ2-3; v_gene: TRBV30; abundance: NA; CDR3aa: CAWWGREVGDTQYF; CDR3nt: TGTGCCTGGTGGGGGCGGGAGGTCGGGGATACGCAGTATTTT
d_gene: NA; j_gene: TRBJ1-1; v_gene: TRBV3-1/TRBV3-2; abundance: NA; CDR3aa: CASSQGYGASEAFF; CDR3nt: TGTGCCAGCAGCCAAGGGTATGGGGCCAGTGAAGCTTTCTTT
d_gene: NA; j_gene: TRBJ1-2; v_gene: TRBV6-5; abundance: NA; CDR3aa: CASSYGGGRGLVSYTF; CDR3nt: TGTGCCAGCAGTTACGGAGGAGGCAGGGGATTAGTAAGCTACACCTTC
d_gene: TRBD2; j_gene: TRBJ2-1; v_gene: TRBV6-5; abundance: NA; CDR3aa: CASKTSGWGEQFF; CDR3nt: TGTGCCAGCAAGACTAGCGGATGGGGAGAGCAGTTCTTC
d_gene: TRBD1; j_gene: TRBJ1-1; v_gene: TRBV7-2; abundance: NA; CDR3aa: CASSLSGGNTEAFF; CDR3nt: TGTGCCAGCAGCTTATCAGGGGGGAACACTGAAGCTTTCTTT
d_gene: TRBD1; j_gene: TRBJ1-6; v_gene: TRBV18; abundance: NA; CDR3aa: CASSTSMDRANSPLHF; CDR3nt: TGTGCCAGCTCAACATCCATGGACAGGGCTAATTCACCCCTCCACTTT
d_gene: NA; j_gene: TRBJ2-1; v_gene: TRBV6-6; abundance: NA; CDR3aa: CASSGTPNNNEQFF; CDR3nt: TGTGCCAGCAGCGGGACTCCTAATAACAATGAGCAGTTCTTC
d_gene: TRBD1; j_gene: TRBJ1-1; v_gene: TRBV18; abundance: NA; CDR3aa: CASSPTGQANTEAFF; CDR3nt: TGTGCCAGCTCACCGACCGGACAGGCGAACACTGAAGCTTTCTTT
d_gene: TRBD1; j_gene: TRBJ2-1; v_gene: TRBV6-6; abundance: NA; CDR3aa: CASSYSGTGWNEQFF; CDR3nt: TGTGCCAGCAGTTACTCGGGGACAGGGTGGAATGAGCAGTTCTTC
d_gene: TRBD2; j_gene: TRBJ2-6; v_gene: TRBV2; abundance: NA; CDR3aa: CASTRPLGEGGANVLTF; CDR3nt: TGTGCCAGCACCCGACCCCTTGGGGAGGGTGGGGCCAACGTCCTGACTTTC
d_gene: TRBD1; j_gene: TRBJ1-5; v_gene: TRBV19; abundance: NA; CDR3aa: CASSTTGIQPQHF; CDR3nt: TGTGCCAGTAGTACGACAGGGATTCAGCCCCAGCATTTT
d_gene: NA; j_gene: TRBJ2-4; v_gene: TRBV5-1; abundance: NA; CDR3aa: CASSLAGYKNIQYF; CDR3nt: TGCGCCAGCAGCTTGGCGGGGTACAAAAACATTCAGTACTTC
d_gene: TRBD2; j_gene: TRBJ2-5; v_gene: TRBV3-1/TRBV3-2; abundance: NA; CDR3aa: CASSTTSGSETQYF; CDR3nt: TGTGCCAGCAGCACTACTAGCGGGAGTGAGACCCAGTACTTC
d_gene: TRBD2; j_gene: TRBJ2-1; v_gene: TRBV11-3; abundance: once; CDR3aa: CASSLGLAGRENEQFF; CDR3nt: TGTGCCAGCAGCTTAGGGCTAGCGGGGAGGGAGAATGAGCAGTTCTTC
d_gene: NA; j_gene: TRBJ2-7; v_gene: TRBV6-5; abundance: NA; CDR3aa: CASRGRGVEQYF; CDR3nt: TGTGCCAGCAGAGGCAGGGGGGTCGAGCAGTACTTC
d_gene: TRBD2; j_gene: TRBJ2-2; v_gene: TRBV6-1; abundance: NA; CDR3aa: CASSERLAGAGGELFF; CDR3nt: TGTGCCAGCAGTGAGCGACTAGCGGGAGCCGGCGGGGAGCTGTTTTTT
d_gene: NA; j_gene: TRBJ1-3; v_gene: TRBV7-2; abundance: few; CDR3aa: CASSTGNRWGNTIYF; CDR3nt: TGTGCCAGCAGCACTGGTAACCGGTGGGGAAACACCATATATTTT
d_gene: NA; j_gene: TRBJ2-3; v_gene: TRBV12-5; abundance: NA; CDR3aa: CASGRQYASTDTQYF; CDR3nt: TGTGCTAGTGGAAGACAGTATGCTAGCACAGATACGCAGTATTTT
d_gene: TRBD2; j_gene: TRBJ2-1; v_gene: TRBV19; abundance: NA; CDR3aa: CASSIFAGVDEQFF; CDR3nt: TGTGCCAGTAGTATTTTTGCGGGGGTCGATGAGCAGTTCTTC
d_gene: NA; j_gene: TRBJ1-5; v_gene: TRBV19; abundance: NA; CDR3aa: CASSIFPEPQHF; CDR3nt: TGTGCCAGTAGTATTTTCCCTGAGCCCCAGCATTTT
d_gene: TRBD1; j_gene: TRBJ1-2; v_gene: TRBV9; abundance: NA; CDR3aa: CASSTRDRAQHEENYGYTF; CDR3nt: TGTGCCAGCAGCACTCGGGACAGAGCCCAACATGAAGAAAACTATGGCTACACCTTC
d_gene: TRBD1; j_gene: TRBJ1-5; v_gene: TRBV7-8; abundance: NA; CDR3aa: CASSLFRDSRNQPQHF; CDR3nt: TGTGCCAGCAGCTTATTCCGGGACAGCCGGAATCAGCCCCAGCATTTT
d_gene: NA; j_gene: TRBJ2-7; v_gene: TRBV7-9; abundance: few; CDR3aa: CASSLVLQGWWKYEQYF; CDR3nt: TGTGCCAGCAGCTTAGTACTTCAGGGGTGGTGGAAGTACGAGCAGTACTTC
d_gene: NA; j_gene: TRBJ2-3; v_gene: TRBV28; abundance: NA; CDR3aa: CASSSAGTIVDTQYF; CDR3nt: TGTGCCAGCAGTTCCGCGGGCACTATAGTGGATACGCAGTATTTT
d_gene: NA; j_gene: TRBJ1-6; v_gene: TRBV15; abundance: NA; CDR3aa: CATSLVQKSSPLHF; CDR3nt: TGTGCCACCAGCCTGGTTCAAAAGAGTTCACCCCTCCACTTT